These 29 T cell receptor beta chains were all obtained from the same sample, sequenced in a study of T-cell memory formation after mild COVID-19. TCRdb re-called the 5' RACE reads through MiXCR, storing one row per CDR3 protein. In the table there are about 210,000 distinct CDR3 sequences, approximately 30% of which are singletons. Sequencing was done on a sample of PBMCs or a T cell subset sorted from them (not recorded which). The receptors originated from an adult woman who had mild COVID-19 (a few samples of this study predate the infection). Cell type and time point are not known.

This clonotype appeared a few times. The rearrangement joins TRBV12-3 or TRBV12-4 to TRBJ2-3; D is tentatively TRBD1 or TRBD2 (5 bases each). The CDR3 loop spans 14 amino acids. With 6 bases removed from V and 6 bases from J, the gap between germline ends came to 16 bases. The CDR3 coding sequence is TGTGCCAGCAGGACCCCTGGGGGAAGGGATACGCAGTATTTT. Residues: CASRTPGGRDTQYF.

This clonotype was recorded a few times. CDR3 amino acids: CASSRLALGTDTQYF. For the CDR3, the DNA is TGTGCCAGCAGCCGACTAGCGTTGGGCACAGATACGCAGTATTTT. The chain is built from TRBV7-9 and TRBJ2-3; TRBD2 matches 8 bases. Germline values: CDR1 SEHNR, CDR2 FQNEAQ (reference sequence). J was trimmed by 1 base and V by 5 bases; bases with no gene match: 5. The CDR3 has 15 residues.

This clonotype was detected only a few times. The rearrangement uses TRBV5-1 and TRBJ2-3; TRBD2 matches 8 bases. Germline trimming cut 4 bases from V and 5 bases from J; bases unmatched to any gene: 12. This CDR3 contains 16 residues. Germline values: CDR1 SGHRS, CDR2 YFSETQ. The CDR3 nucleotides are TGCGCCAGCAGCCCTCGAGGAGCGGGAGTCGGAGATACGCAGTATTTT. This sequence encodes CASSPRGAGVGDTQYF. Variable domain in full (rest from reference TRBV5-1 and TRBJ2-3): KAGVTQTPRYLIKTRGQQVTLSCSPISGHRSVSWYQQTPGQGLQFLFEYFSETQRNKGNFPGRFSGRQFSNSRSEMNVSTLELGDSALYLCASSPRGAGVGDTQYFGPGTRLTVL.

This rearrangement joins TRBV11-3 to TRBJ2-7, with D perhaps matching TRBD1 or TRBD2 (5 bases each). The CDR3 contains 12 residues. CDR1 is SGHNT, CDR2 YENEEA, per germline. V gave up 4 bases and J gave up 7 bases, with 11 bases separating them. The CDR3 DNA reads as TGTGCCAGCAGCTCGGGGCTACGAGAGCAGTACTTC. Amino acids: CASSSGLREQYF.

This clonotype has just a few counts. The chain recombines TRBV5-1 with TRBJ2-7; maybe TRBD1 (6 bases). This CDR3 comprises 14 residues. Germline V gene sequence: CDR1 SGHRS, CDR2 YFSETQ. The V end lost 0 bases, the J end lost 3 bases, and 10 bases lay between the germline ends. DNA for the CDR3: TGCGCCAGCAGCTTGGGGCAGGGGAACTACGAGCAGTACTTC. Its translation is CASSLGQGNYEQYF.

This clonotype was counted a few times. The chain couples TRBV20-1 to TRBJ1-1; D is unresolved. Deletions cut 1 base from V and 0 bases from J, with 15 bases between. This CDR3 region has 16 residues. Per germline, CDR1 DFQATT and CDR2 SNEGSKA (reference sequence). The CDR3 region has the DNA TGCAGTGCTAGAGTTTTTACACGCAGGATGAACACTGAAGCTTTCTTT. Amino acids: CSARVFTRRMNTEAFF.

This clonotype was seen at least ten times. The chain employs TRBV15 and TRBJ1-5, with D hard to call. This CDR3 has 15 amino acids. CDR1 is LNHNV and CDR2 is YYDKDF in the germline V gene (reference sequence). V was cut by 6 bases and J by 0 bases, with 12 bases left in between. The CDR3 protein is CATRQYSYSNQPQHF. CDR3 nucleotide sequence: TGTGCCACCAGACAGTACTCGTATAGCAATCAGCCCCAGCATTTT.

This clonotype was seen only a few times. The chain links TRBV29-1 to TRBJ2-1; 11 positions agree with TRBD1. There are 14 residues in the CDR3. The trim removed 5 bases at V and 3 bases at J, leaving 3 bases unmatched. Per germline, CDR1 SQVTM and CDR2 ANQGSEA. The CDR3 loop reads CSVQGTGGYNEQFF. The CDR3 bases are TGCAGCGTTCAAGGGACAGGGGGCTACAATGAGCAGTTCTTC.

Here the CDR3 reads CASSMESASMGEQYF. The CDR3 coding sequence is TGTGCCAGTAGTATGGAGTCTGCGTCAATGGGGGAGCAGTACTTC. This sequence joins TRBV19 and TRBJ2-7; D is ambiguous. This CDR3 region has 15 residues. Germline CDR1 LNHDA, CDR2 SQIVND (reference sequence). Trimming pared 3 bases from V and 7 bases from J, leaving 19 bases between. The entire variable domain, with the rest obtained from reference TRBV19 and TRBJ2-7, is as follows: DGGITQSPKYLFRKEGQNVTLSCEQNLNHDAMYWYRQDPGQGLRLIYYSQIVNDFQKGDIAEGYSVSREKKESFPLTVTSAQKNPTAFYLCASSMESASMGEQYFGPGTRLTVT.

The chain employs TRBV7-9 and TRBJ1-2; D is uncertain. Germline V lookup: CDR1 SEHNR, CDR2 FQNEAQ (reference sequence). The ends were cut back, 4 bases at V and 8 bases at J, with 20 bases in the middle. CDR3 length: 15 residues. The CDR3 spells CASSSVLTGLGGYTF. CDR3 bases: TGTGCCAGCAGCTCCGTCCTCACGGGCCTGGGGGGCTACACCTTC.

The chain carries TRBV10-3 and TRBJ2-1, with TRBD1 matching 7 bases. Per the germline V gene, CDR1 is ENHRY and CDR2 is SYGVKD. CDR3 length equals 15 residues. The ends lost 4 bases at V and 7 bases at J; junction bases unmatched: 10. The CDR3 reads CAISAGQAGFNEQFF. The CDR3 coding sequence is TGTGCCATCAGTGCCGGACAGGCGGGCTTTAATGAGCAGTTCTTC.

The gene calls are TRBV5-1 and TRBJ2-1, with D unresolved. The CDR3 runs to 12 residues. With 0 bases removed from V and 6 bases from J, the gap between germline ends came to 4 bases. Looked up from germline, CDR1 is SGHRS and CDR2 is YFSETQ. In DNA, the CDR3 is TGCGCCAGCAGCTTGGGTTTCAATGAGCAGTTCTTC. Protein sequence: CASSLGFNEQFF. The complete variable domain, with remaining parts taken from reference TRBV5-1 and TRBJ2-1, reads KAGVTQTPRYLIKTRGQQVTLSCSPISGHRSVSWYQQTPGQGLQFLFEYFSETQRNKGNFPGRFSGRQFSNSRSEMNVSTLELGDSALYLCASSLGFNEQFFGPGTRLTVL.

The chain carries TRBV24-1 and TRBJ2-5; 8 nucleotides align to TRBD2. The CDR3 length is 13 residues. The V and J ends lost 9 bases and 1 base, in that order; junction bases with no gene match: 3. Germline CDR1 reads KGHDR; CDR2 reads SFDVKD. In DNA form, the CDR3 reads TGTGCCACCGCGGGGGGATCCCAAGAGACCCAGTACTTC. It specifies CATAGGSQETQYF.

CDR3 in DNA: TGTGCCAGCAGTTTAGGCGGTCTATCTGGGGCCAACGTCCTGACTTTC. Translating gives CASSLGGLSGANVLTF. The genes are TRBV28 and TRBJ2-6, with D unclear. The germline gives CDR1 MDHEN, CDR2 SYDVKM. CDR3 length: 16 amino acids. V was shortened by 2 bases and J by 1 base, with 9 bases between the two germline ends.

This clonotype appeared a few times. Here the CDR3 reads CASREGLADNEQFF. The DNA for the CDR3 is TGTGCCAGCAGGGAGGGACTAGCGGACAATGAGCAGTTCTTC. The V and J genes are TRBV6-5 and TRBJ2-1; 11 nucleotides align to TRBD2. Trimming removed 6 bases from V and 5 bases from J; junction bases left unmatched: 3. In germline, CDR1 is MNHEY, CDR2 SVGAGI. There are 14 residues in the CDR3.

The chain carries TRBV18 and TRBJ1-3; 10 bases align to TRBD1. The J segment lost 1 base and the V segment lost 3 bases, leaving 6 bases of the junction unmatched. The CDR3 contains 17 residues. The germline V gene has CDR1 KGHSH and CDR2 LQKENI. As DNA, the CDR3 is TGTGCCAGCTCACCCGCGGGACAGGGGAGTTCTGGAAACACCATATATTTT. Protein sequence: CASSPAGQGSSGNTIYF.

The sample holds a few counts of this clonotype. J is TRBJ2-5 and V is TRBV3-1, with D perhaps TRBD1 (7 bases). V was shortened by 3 bases and J by 2 bases, with 19 bases between the two germline ends. CDR3 length: 17 amino acids. Germline V gene sequence: CDR1 LGHDT, CDR2 YNNKEL (reference sequence). DNA of the CDR3: TGTGCCAGCAGCCAGGGCCGTGGGGGGACAGCACAAGAGACCCAGTACTTC. Translating it yields CASSQGRGGTAQETQYF.

The chain combines TRBV7-2 with TRBJ2-7; tentatively, D is TRBD1 (6 bases). The CDR3 is 15 residues long. Germline CDR1 SGHTA, CDR2 FQGNSA. The V end lost 5 bases, the J end lost 3 bases, and 17 bases lay between the germline ends. CDR3 DNA: TGTGCCAGCAGCCTCTACAGGGCCGACCTCTACGAGCAGTACTTC. This gives the protein CASSLYRADLYEQYF.

The chain combines TRBV20-1 with TRBJ2-5; TRBD2 matches 9 bases. This CDR3 contains 17 residues. The J segment lost 2 bases and the V segment lost 0 bases, leaving 10 bases of the junction unmatched. Germline loops: CDR1 DFQATT, CDR2 SNEGSKA (reference sequence). The CDR3 here is CSARESLAGIPQETQYF. CDR3 coding DNA: TGCAGTGCTAGAGAGAGTCTAGCGGGGATCCCTCAAGAGACCCAGTACTTC.

This chain joins TRBV10-3 and TRBJ2-6, with 8 positions matching TRBD2. Unmatched junction bases numbered 15, after V lost 3 bases and J lost 2 bases. CDR1 is ENHRY and CDR2 is SYGVKD in the germline V gene. The CDR3 is 20 residues long. As DNA, the CDR3 is TGTGCCATCAGTGAAATCCCAGGGGTGAGCGGGAGTCCTGGGGCCAACGTCCTGACTTTC. Amino acids: CAISEIPGVSGSPGANVLTF.

The CDR3 DNA reads TGCGCCAGCAGCTTACTAGGACAGGGGGCGGGCGAGCAGTTCTTC. Translating gives CASSLLGQGAGEQFF. The V gene is TRBV5-1, the J gene TRBJ2-1; 11 bases agree with TRBD1. V shed 2 bases and J 10 bases; nucleotides not matched to a gene: 8. Germline V gene data show CDR1 as SGHRS and CDR2 as YFSETQ. This CDR3 is 15 amino acids long. Variable domain in full (rest from reference TRBV5-1 and TRBJ2-1): KAGVTQTPRYLIKTRGQQVTLSCSPISGHRSVSWYQQTPGQGLQFLFEYFSETQRNKGNFPGRFSGRQFSNSRSEMNVSTLELGDSALYLCASSLLGQGAGEQFFGPGTRLTVL.

This clonotype has a handful of counts. Written as DNA, the CDR3 is TGCAGTGCTAGGGGACAGTACTACGAGCAGTACTTC. Translating gives CSARGQYYEQYF. The rearrangement uses TRBV20-1 and TRBJ2-7, with 7 nucleotides matching TRBD1. Looked up from germline, CDR1 is DFQATT and CDR2 is SNEGSKA (reference sequence). The CDR3 spans 12 residues. Trimming at V came to 3 bases and at J to 3 bases, leaving 2 bases not matched to a gene.

In this sample, this clonotype turned up a few times. This chain connects TRBV7-9 to TRBJ2-7, with TRBD1 as a possible D gene (6 bases). The CDR3 loop spans 13 amino acids. Looked up from germline, CDR1 is SEHNR and CDR2 is FQNEAQ (reference sequence). V gave up 5 bases and J gave up 12 bases, with 20 bases separating them. The CDR3 DNA is TGTGCCAGCAGCGGGGGCAGCGATCCAGATAGGTACTTC. This translates into CASSGGSDPDRYF. Together with reference TRBV7-9 and TRBJ2-7, the CDR3 gives the full variable domain: DTGVSQNPRHKITKRGQNVTFRCDPISEHNRLYWYRQTLGQGPEFLTYFQNEAQLEKSRLLSDRFSAERPKGSFSTLEIQRTEQGDSAMYLCASSGGSDPDRYFGPGTRLTVT.

The J gene is TRBJ2-2, the V gene TRBV12-3 or TRBV12-4; D might be TRBD2 (6 bases). This CDR3 has 13 residues. Trimming left V 6 bases short and J 4 bases short, with 9 bases between. The CDR3 region has the DNA TGTGCCAGCAGCCGGACTACCACCGGGGAGCTGTTTTTT. Translation gives CASSRTTTGELFF.

The chain has TRBV6-2 or TRBV6-3 and TRBJ2-6; D is perhaps TRBD1 or TRBD2 (5 bases each). The V and J ends lost 2 bases and 4 bases respectively, with 9 bases between them. CDR3 length: 15 amino acids. Germline loops: CDR1 MNHEY, CDR2 SVGEGT. This CDR3 reads CASSYGGNGANVLTF. In nucleotides, the CDR3 is TGTGCCAGCAGTTACGGGGGAAACGGGGCCAACGTCCTGACTTTC.

This clonotype was counted a few times. This chain links TRBV23-1 with TRBJ2-2, with D possibly being TRBD1 (6 bases). TRBV23-1 is filed as an ORF, its function uncertain. The V end lost 4 bases, the J end lost 0 bases, and 15 bases lay between the germline ends. The CDR3 sequence is 17 residues long. CDR3 in amino acids: CASSRDPGHPNTGELFF. The CDR3 DNA follows: TGCGCCAGCAGTCGAGACCCGGGACACCCGAACACCGGGGAGCTGTTTTTT.

The chain uses TRBV24-1 and TRBJ2-7; weak D call: TRBD2 (5 bases). In germline, CDR1 is KGHDR, CDR2 SFDVKD. Trimming cost V 7 bases and J 7 bases, with 22 bases left between them. The CDR3 spans 15 residues. CDR3 in amino acids: CATRRTLRATEEQYF. The CDR3, as DNA: TGTGCCACCAGACGGACTCTGAGAGCTACGGAGGAGCAGTACTTC.

This clonotype was counted once. The rearrangement joins TRBV4-2 to TRBJ1-1; D call uncertain. This CDR3 has 14 amino acids. In germline, CDR1 is LGHNA, CDR2 YNFKEQ. The V and J ends lost 0 bases and 8 bases respectively, with 13 bases between them. The CDR3 nucleotides are TGTGCCAGCAGCCAAGAAGCTCAAACCGGGGAAGCTTTCTTT. This translates into CASSQEAQTGEAFF.

This clonotype was counted a few times. The chain uses TRBV25-1 and TRBJ1-1, with TRBD1 as a possible D gene (6 bases). Germline V CDR1 and CDR2: MGHDK, SYGVNS. V lost 4 bases and J 6 bases, leaving 9 bases between the germline ends. The CDR3 is made up of 12 amino acids. CDR3 residues: CASSGTGPEAFF. The CDR3 DNA reads TGTGCCAGCAGTGGAACAGGGCCTGAAGCTTTCTTT.